A single sample is the source of the 12 T cell receptor beta chains below, sequenced in a study of blood T cell repertoires in COVID-19. Using immunoSEQ multiplex PCR, the repertoire was profiled, and TCRdb retains in-frame clones only, with some absent. The repertoire holds more than 150,000 clones, with roughly 90% as singletons. Sequenced input: peripheral blood. Receptors were obtained from a man between 60 and 70 years old with acute or convalescent COVID-19.

The chain links TRBV30 to TRBJ1-4; 7 bases align to TRBD1. There are 13 residues in the CDR3. The ends lost 4 bases at V and 8 bases at J; junction bases unmatched: 7. The germline gives CDR1 GTSNPN, CDR2 SVGIG (reference sequence). The CDR3 sequence: CAWMTGRGEKLFF. The CDR3 DNA reads TGTGCCTGGATGACTGGCAGGGGGGAAAAACTGTTTTTT.

The chain carries TRBV5-1 and TRBJ1-1; D call uncertain. V dropped 0 bases and J dropped 7 bases, with 13 bases sitting between them. The CDR3 runs 14 residues. Germline-derived CDR1 and CDR2 are SGHRS and YFSETQ. The CDR3 DNA reads TGCGCCAGCAGCTTGGAAGCTAGAGGCAGTGAAGCTTTCTTT. Amino acids: CASSLEARGSEAFF. Together with reference TRBV5-1 and TRBJ1-1, the CDR3 gives the full variable domain: KAGVTQTPRYLIKTRGQQVTLSCSPISGHRSVSWYQQTPGQGLQFLFEYFSETQRNKGNFPGRFSGRQFSNSRSEMNVSTLELGDSALYLCASSLEARGSEAFFGQGTRLTVV.

CDR3 protein: CASSGQGYEQYF. CDR3 nucleotides: TGTGCCAGCAGCGGGCAGGGCTACGAGCAGTACTTC. The chain couples TRBV7-9 to TRBJ2-7; maybe TRBD1 (5 bases). With 5 bases removed from V and 3 bases from J, the gap between germline ends came to 8 bases. The CDR3 has 12 residues. CDR1 and CDR2 (germline): SEHNR, FQNEAQ (reference sequence). The whole variable domain, filled in from reference TRBV7-9 and TRBJ2-7, reads DTGVSQNPRHKITKRGQNVTFRCDPISEHNRLYWYRQTLGQGPEFLTYFQNEAQLEKSRLLSDRFSAERPKGSFSTLEIQRTEQGDSAMYLCASSGQGYEQYFGPGTRLTVT.

The genes are TRBV29-1 and TRBJ2-2, with D perhaps matching TRBD1 (5 bases). The length of the CDR3 is 17 residues. CDR1 is SQVTM, CDR2 ANQGSEA, per germline. V was trimmed by 3 bases and J by 0 bases, leaving 17 bases between them. The CDR3 here is CSVELGQGISNTGELFF. The CDR3 DNA reads TGCAGCGTTGAGTTGGGTCAGGGCATTTCGAACACCGGGGAGCTGTTTTTT.

This clone was seen a single time. The chain has TRBV5-1 and TRBJ1-2, with 10 bases fitting TRBD1. The V gene end was trimmed by 4 bases and the J gene end by 5 bases; junction bases not matched to a gene: 8. This CDR3 contains 15 residues. Germline V lookup: CDR1 SGHRS, CDR2 YFSETQ. The CDR3 reads CASSPGTGESYGYTF. CDR3 in DNA: TGCGCCAGCAGCCCGGGGACAGGGGAATCGTATGGCTACACCTTC.

The chain employs TRBV5-1 and TRBJ2-2, with 9 nucleotides matching TRBD2. The CDR3 is 15 amino acids. Unmatched junction bases numbered 6, after V lost 5 bases and J lost 4 bases. Germline CDR1 reads SGHRS; CDR2 reads YFSETQ. DNA for the CDR3: TGCGCCAGCAGGATAGCGGGGGCTGGCACCGGGGAGCTGTTTTTT. This gives the protein CASRIAGAGTGELFF.

The chain joins TRBV6-5 to TRBJ2-7, with TRBD2 matching 7 bases. The V gene's germline CDR1 is MNHEY and CDR2 SVGAGI. The CDR3 runs to 13 residues. V gave up 8 bases and J gave up 3 bases; unmatched junction bases: 7. The CDR3 DNA reads as TGTGCCAGCCTCACGTCGGGGGGCTACGAGCAGTACTTC. This sequence encodes CASLTSGGYEQYF.

V gene TRBV2 combines with J gene TRBJ1-1; TRBD1 matches 8 bases. The CDR3 contains 14 residues. The V and J ends lost 6 bases and 1 base, in that order; junction bases with no gene match: 4. Germline-derived CDR1 and CDR2 are SNHLY and FYNNEI. The CDR3 region is CASRSGTGNTEAFF. The DNA of the CDR3 is TGTGCCAGCAGATCCGGGACAGGGAACACTGAAGCTTTCTTT. Drawing the rest from reference TRBV2 and TRBJ1-1, the complete variable domain is EPEVTQTPSHQVTQMGQEVILRCVPISNHLYFYWYRQILGQKVEFLVSFYNNEISEKSEIFDDQFSVERPDGSNFTLKIRSTKLEDSAMYFCASRSGTGNTEAFFGQGTRLTVV.

The gene calls are TRBV18 and TRBJ2-5, with D perhaps TRBD2 (6 bases). This CDR3 region has 16 residues. Germline V gives CDR1 KGHSH, CDR2 LQKENI. Trimming pared 6 bases from V and 5 bases from J, leaving 22 bases between. The CDR3 DNA sequence: TGTGCCAGCTCCGCGCCCAACCGGAGGGCGGGGGAGACCCAGTACTTC. Amino acid sequence: CASSAPNRRAGETQYF.

The chain employs TRBV6-5 and TRBJ1-5; 7 nucleotides match TRBD1. The germline V gene has CDR1 MNHEY and CDR2 SVGAGI. This CDR3 comprises 15 residues. The junction had 13 bases not matched to a gene; V was cut back by 8 bases and J by 6 bases. As DNA, the CDR3 is TGTGCCAGCGGTCCACCGGTCCAGGGGGGTCAGCCCCAGCATTTT. It translates to CASGPPVQGGQPQHF.

J is TRBJ1-5 and V is TRBV5-4; TRBD1 is a possible D gene (5 bases). In germline, CDR1 is SGHNT, CDR2 YYREEE (reference sequence). The CDR3 consists of 16 residues. V was shortened by 2 bases and J by 4 bases, with 16 bases between the two germline ends. CDR3 sequence reads: CASSFGTGGLNQPQHF. CDR3 DNA: TGTGCCAGCAGCTTTGGTACAGGCGGATTAAATCAGCCCCAGCATTTT.

The chain recombines TRBV9 with TRBJ1-3; D is perhaps TRBD1 (5 bases). V was shortened by 4 bases and J by 0 bases, with 14 bases between the two germline ends. The CDR3 is 16 amino acids. Looked up from germline, CDR1 is SGDLS and CDR2 is YYNGEE. CDR3 coding DNA: TGTGCCAGCAGCTCACACCTAGACAGCTCTGGAAACACCATATATTTT. It codes for CASSSHLDSSGNTIYF.